Given below is one T cell receptor beta chain in context. The data belong to a study of blood T cell repertoires in COVID-19. As for the study in general: Italy, Spain and the United States were the sources of the convalescent and acute COVID-19 samples. T cells, B-cell-depleted T cells, or PBMCs supplied cDNA or gDNA.

The authors' processing: Reference gene primer amplification gave nucleated cell count estimates. Assay: immunoSEQ multiplex PCR; the TCRdb copy retains only in-frame clones and omits some. V and J calls and clone size are given by that table; D and trimming were obtained from the DNA. Of 65,000 to 90,000 clones in the sample, more than 70% were seen once. After removal of 7 bases from V and 5 bases from J, the junction contained 12 bases not matched to a gene. Germline loops: CDR1 SNHLY, CDR2 FYNNEI. This CDR3 has 15 residues. The clonotype was recovered from a man between 45 and 60 years old with active COVID-19. The V and J genes are TRBV2 and TRBJ1-1, with 8 nucleotides matching TRBD1. The material sequenced was peripheral blood. DNA of the CDR3: TGTGCCAGCACTAGCCAGGGGGCGGTGAGGACTGAAGCTTTCTTT. Residues: CASTSQGAVRTEAFF.